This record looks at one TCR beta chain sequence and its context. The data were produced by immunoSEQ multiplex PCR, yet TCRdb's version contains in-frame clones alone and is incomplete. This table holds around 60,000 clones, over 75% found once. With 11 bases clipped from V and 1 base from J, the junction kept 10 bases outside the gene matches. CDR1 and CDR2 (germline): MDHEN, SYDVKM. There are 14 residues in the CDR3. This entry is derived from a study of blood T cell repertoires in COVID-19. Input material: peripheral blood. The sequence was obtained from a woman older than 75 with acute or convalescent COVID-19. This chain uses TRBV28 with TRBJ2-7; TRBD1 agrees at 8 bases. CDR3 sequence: CAWRSRGPSYEQYF. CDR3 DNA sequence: TGTGCCTGGAGAAGCAGGGGGCCTTCCTACGAGCAGTACTTC.